This T cell receptor (beta chain) was identified during a study of Ad26.COV2.S vaccination and SARS-CoV-2 variants. Study information: The donor belonged to the COV1001 Ad26.COV2.S trial arm. Findings and caveats of the study: In TCR breadth and depth analyses, total T cell responses may have been underestimated. Vaccinated individuals (as opposed to placebo recipients) had higher spike-specific TCR breadth.

With respect to this clone: What it recognizes is unknown.

Only in-frame clones appear in the TCRdb table, and some are missing; sequencing was by immunoSEQ multiplex PCR. Of some 250,000 clones listed, more than 75% were seen once; the top ten hold about 10%. Germline assignment: CDR1 MNHEY and CDR2 SMNVEV (reference sequence). CDR3 length: 14 residues. V lost 5 bases and J lost 0; bases outside the gene matches: 3. This sample's treatment: some 20 received Ad26.COV2.S at low or high dose, single or two shots; roughly five received placebo; per-sample allocation not given. Specimens were obtained on day 63 following the first vaccine or placebo injection. Participants' vaccine, an Ad26 vector, delivered Wuhan-strain SARS-CoV-2 spike.

The chain carries TRBV27 and TRBJ2-7; TRBD2 matches at 8 bases. The TCR originated in a person aged 18-65 years who received the Ad26.COV2.S COVID-19 vaccine or a placebo. The source material was peripheral blood, sampled in a trial of Ad26.COV2.S vaccine versus placebo. The CDR3 spells CASSPRGGSYEQYF. The CDR3 DNA reads TGTGCCAGCAGTCCCCGGGGGGGCTCCTACGAGCAGTACTTC.